This TCR beta chain was sequenced during a study of cytomegalovirus exposure and HLA in healthy donors. Study-level points and caveats: Later on, an analysis found that several of the most significant clusters appeared to be linked to common viral pathogens, which included parvovirus B19. It was confirmed in vitro that three of the CMV-associated chains were specific for CMV antigens.

Trimming took off 3 bases at V and 1 base at J, with 6 bases between the two ends. The germline CDR1 and CDR2 sequences are KGHSH and LQKENI. The CDR3 contains 13 residues. The PCR had 60 Vbeta and 13 Jbeta primers. Repertoires were generated with immunoSEQ multiplex PCR, while TCRdb's copy carries only in-frame clones and drops some. The table records 150,000 to 200,000 clones, approximately 80% of them present only once. About this clone itself: Its target is not known.

V gene TRBV18 combines with J gene TRBJ2-5; D not resolved. This TCR derives from a male donor in good health and CMV-seropositive. The sample consisted of PBMCs. CDR3 sequence reads: CASSPMAQETQYF. The CDR3 DNA is TGTGCCAGCTCACCGATGGCCCAAGAGACCCAGTACTTC.